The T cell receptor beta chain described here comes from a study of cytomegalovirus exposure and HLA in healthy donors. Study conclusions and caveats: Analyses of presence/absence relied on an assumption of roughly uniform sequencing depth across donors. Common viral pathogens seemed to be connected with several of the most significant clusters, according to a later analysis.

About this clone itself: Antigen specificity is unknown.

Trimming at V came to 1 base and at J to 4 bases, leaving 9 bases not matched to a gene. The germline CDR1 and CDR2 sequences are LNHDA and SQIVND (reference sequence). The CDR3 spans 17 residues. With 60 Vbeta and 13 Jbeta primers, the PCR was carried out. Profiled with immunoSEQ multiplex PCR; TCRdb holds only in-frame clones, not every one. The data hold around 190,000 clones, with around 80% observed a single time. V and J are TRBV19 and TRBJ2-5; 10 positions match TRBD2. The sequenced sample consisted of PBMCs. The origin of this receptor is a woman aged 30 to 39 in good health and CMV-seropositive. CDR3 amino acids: CASSIGAGGQVGETQYF. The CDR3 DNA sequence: TGTGCCAGTAGTATAGGAGCGGGGGGGCAAGTAGGAGAGACCCAGTACTTC.